Below, 2 T cell receptor beta chains from the same sample are listed, as sequenced in a study of T cell responses to AZD1222 COVID-19 vaccine. The protocol was immunoSEQ multiplex PCR, while the TCRdb copy is restricted to in-frame clones and leaves out a portion. Among around 88,000 clones listed, less than 90% were seen once. This specimen consisted of peripheral blood, obtained on day 0 of AZD1222 vaccination. These TCRs come from an adult in good health.

This chain joins TRBV7-9 and TRBJ2-3; TRBD2 is a possible D gene (6 bases). Germline V CDR1 and CDR2: SEHNR, FQNEAQ (reference sequence). The CDR3 contains 12 residues. V shed 1 base and J shed 8 bases, with 7 bases lying between them. CDR3 coding DNA: TGTGCCAGCAGCTTAGTTAGCGGTACGCAGTATTTT. The encoded protein is CASSLVSGTQYF.

The V call is TRBV25-1, the J call TRBJ1-5; weak D call: TRBD1 (5 bases). The germline gives CDR1 MGHDK, CDR2 SYGVNS. Trimming removed 3 bases from V and 5 bases from J, with 11 bases in between. This CDR3 spans 14 amino acids. In nucleotides, the CDR3 is TGTGCCAGCAGTGAGGTGGGGCGTTATCAGCCCCAGCATTTT. Protein sequence: CASSEVGRYQPQHF.